This TCR beta chain was recovered during a study of blood T cell repertoires in COVID-19. In the study overall: COVID-19 samples from acute and convalescent phases originated in the United States, Italy and Spain. Sample material is recorded as cDNA or gDNA derived from T cells, B-cell-depleted T cells, or PBMCs.

Per the original data handling: Researchers report that nucleated cell counts were estimated from reference gene primer amplification. Here immunoSEQ multiplex PCR was the method, and the copy in TCRdb shows in-frame clones only, minus some. Clonal size and the V and J genes are those of that table, whereas D and trimming came from the DNA. The sample contains approximately 200,000 clones, around 88% of which appear only once. The CDR3 runs 14 residues. Per germline, CDR1 GTSNPN and CDR2 SVGIG (reference sequence). V was shortened by 5 bases and J by 2 bases, with 16 bases between the two germline ends.

The TCR comes from a woman aged 30 to 39 with acute or convalescent COVID-19. The genes are TRBV30 and TRBJ2-7, with D perhaps matching TRBD2 (5 bases). The sample comprised peripheral blood. CDR3 amino acids: CAWGLGGQAYEQYF. Written as DNA, the CDR3 is TGTGCCTGGGGTCTAGGAGGCCAAGCCTACGAGCAGTACTTC.